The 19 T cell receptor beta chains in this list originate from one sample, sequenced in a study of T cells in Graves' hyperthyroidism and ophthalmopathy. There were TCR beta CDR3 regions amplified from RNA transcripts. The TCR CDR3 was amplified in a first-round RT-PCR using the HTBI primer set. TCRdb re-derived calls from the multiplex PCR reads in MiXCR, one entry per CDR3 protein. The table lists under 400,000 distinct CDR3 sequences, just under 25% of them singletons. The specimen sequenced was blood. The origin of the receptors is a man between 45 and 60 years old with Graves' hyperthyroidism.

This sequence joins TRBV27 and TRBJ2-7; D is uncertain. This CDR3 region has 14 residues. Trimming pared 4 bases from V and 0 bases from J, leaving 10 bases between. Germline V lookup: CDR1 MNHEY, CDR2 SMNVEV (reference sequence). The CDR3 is CASSYRRSSYEQYF. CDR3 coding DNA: TGTGCCAGCAGTTATCGCAGGAGCTCCTACGAGCAGTACTTC.

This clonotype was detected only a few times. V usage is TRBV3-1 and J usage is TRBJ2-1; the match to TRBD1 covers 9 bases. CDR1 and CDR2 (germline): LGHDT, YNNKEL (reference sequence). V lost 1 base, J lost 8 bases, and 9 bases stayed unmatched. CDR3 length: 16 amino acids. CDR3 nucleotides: TGTGCCAGCAGCCAAGGGCCCGGACAGGGGCGAGATGAGCAGTTCTTC. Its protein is CASSQGPGQGRDEQFF.

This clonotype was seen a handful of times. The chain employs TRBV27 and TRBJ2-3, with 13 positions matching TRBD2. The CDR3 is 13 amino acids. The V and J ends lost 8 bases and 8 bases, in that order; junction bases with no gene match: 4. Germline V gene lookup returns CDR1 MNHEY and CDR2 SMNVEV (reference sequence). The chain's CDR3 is CASGTSGMGTQYF. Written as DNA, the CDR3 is TGTGCCAGCGGGACTAGCGGGATGGGTACGCAGTATTTT.

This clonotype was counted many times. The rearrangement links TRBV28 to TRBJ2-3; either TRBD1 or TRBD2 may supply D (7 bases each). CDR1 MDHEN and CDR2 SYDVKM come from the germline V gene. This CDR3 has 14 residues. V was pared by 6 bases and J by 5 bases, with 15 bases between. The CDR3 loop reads CASSPSGGEDTQYF. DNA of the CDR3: TGTGCCAGCAGCCCTTCAGGGGGGGAAGATACGCAGTATTTT.

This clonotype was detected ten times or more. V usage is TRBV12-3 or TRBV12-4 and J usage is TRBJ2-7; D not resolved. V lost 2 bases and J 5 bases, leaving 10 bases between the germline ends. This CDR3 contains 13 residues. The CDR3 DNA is TGTGCCAGCAGTTTATTTCGTTCGGACGAGCAGTACTTC. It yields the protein CASSLFRSDEQYF.

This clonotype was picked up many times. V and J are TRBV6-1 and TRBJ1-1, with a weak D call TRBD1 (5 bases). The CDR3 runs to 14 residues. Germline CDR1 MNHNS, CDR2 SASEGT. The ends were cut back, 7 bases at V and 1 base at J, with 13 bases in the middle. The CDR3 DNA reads TGTGCCAGCATGGGGAGGACACCGAACACTGAAGCTTTCTTT. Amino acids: CASMGRTPNTEAFF.

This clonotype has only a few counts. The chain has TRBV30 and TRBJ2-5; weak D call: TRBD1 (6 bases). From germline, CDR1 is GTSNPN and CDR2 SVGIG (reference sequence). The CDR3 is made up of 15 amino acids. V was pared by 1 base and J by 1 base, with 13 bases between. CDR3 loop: CAWSEVRGFQETQYF. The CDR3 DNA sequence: TGTGCCTGGAGTGAGGTGAGGGGGTTCCAAGAGACCCAGTACTTC. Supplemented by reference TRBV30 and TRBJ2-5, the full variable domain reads SQTIHQWPATLVQPVGSPLSLECTVEGTSNPNLYWYRQAAGRGLQLLFYSVGIGQISSEVPQNLSASRPQDRQFILSSKKLLLSDSGFYLCAWSEVRGFQETQYFGPGTRLLVL.

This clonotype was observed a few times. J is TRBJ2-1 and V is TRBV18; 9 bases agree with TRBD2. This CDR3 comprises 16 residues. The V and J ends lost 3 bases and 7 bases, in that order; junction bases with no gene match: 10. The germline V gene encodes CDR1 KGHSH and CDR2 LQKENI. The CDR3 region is CASSPRSGRGSNEQFF. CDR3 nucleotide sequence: TGTGCCAGCTCACCGCGTAGCGGGAGAGGATCGAATGAGCAGTTCTTC. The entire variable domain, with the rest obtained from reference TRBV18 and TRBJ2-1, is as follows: NAGVMQNPRHLVRRRGQEARLRCSPMKGHSHVYWYRQLPEEGLKFMVYLQKENIIDESGMPKERFSAEFPKEGPSILRIQQVVRGDSAAYFCASSPRSGRGSNEQFFGPGTRLTVL.

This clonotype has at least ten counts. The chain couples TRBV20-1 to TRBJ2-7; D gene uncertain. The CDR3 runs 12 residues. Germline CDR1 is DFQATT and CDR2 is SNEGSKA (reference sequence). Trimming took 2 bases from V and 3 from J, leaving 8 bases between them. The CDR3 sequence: CSARYGLYEQYF. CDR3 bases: TGCAGTGCTAGATATGGGCTCTACGAGCAGTACTTC.

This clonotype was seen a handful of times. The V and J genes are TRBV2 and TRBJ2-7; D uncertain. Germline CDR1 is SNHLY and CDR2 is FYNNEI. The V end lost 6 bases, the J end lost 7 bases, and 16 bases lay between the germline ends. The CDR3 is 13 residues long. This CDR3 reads CASRDGPGVEQYF. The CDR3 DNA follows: TGTGCCAGCAGAGACGGACCGGGCGTGGAGCAGTACTTC.

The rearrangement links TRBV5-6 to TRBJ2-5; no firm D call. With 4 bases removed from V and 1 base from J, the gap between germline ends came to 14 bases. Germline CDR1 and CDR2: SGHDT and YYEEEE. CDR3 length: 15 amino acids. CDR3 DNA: TGTGCCAGCAGCCTAGGTGGCTCGCGCCAAGAGACCCAGTACTTC. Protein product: CASSLGGSRQETQYF.

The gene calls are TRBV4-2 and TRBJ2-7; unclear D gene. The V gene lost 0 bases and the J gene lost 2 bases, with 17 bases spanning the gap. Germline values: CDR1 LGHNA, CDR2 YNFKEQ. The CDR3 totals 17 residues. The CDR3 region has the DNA TGTGCCAGCAGCCAAGAAAAGAAACGCCCTTACGCCTACGAGCAGTACTTC. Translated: CASSQEKKRPYAYEQYF.

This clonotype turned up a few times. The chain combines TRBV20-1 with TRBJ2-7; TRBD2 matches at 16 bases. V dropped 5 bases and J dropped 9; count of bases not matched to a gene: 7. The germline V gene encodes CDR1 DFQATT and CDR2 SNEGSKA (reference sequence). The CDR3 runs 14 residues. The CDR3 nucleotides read TGCAGTGCTGACCTGGGACTAGCGGGAGGGCCGCAGTACTTC. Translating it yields CSADLGLAGGPQYF.

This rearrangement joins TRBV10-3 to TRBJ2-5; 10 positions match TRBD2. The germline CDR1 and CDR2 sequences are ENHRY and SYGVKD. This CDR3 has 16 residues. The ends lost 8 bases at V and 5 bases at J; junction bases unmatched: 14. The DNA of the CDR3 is TGTGCCATCTCTTCGGCTAGCGGGAGCGCCACGGAGACCCAGTACTTC. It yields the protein CAISSASGSATETQYF.

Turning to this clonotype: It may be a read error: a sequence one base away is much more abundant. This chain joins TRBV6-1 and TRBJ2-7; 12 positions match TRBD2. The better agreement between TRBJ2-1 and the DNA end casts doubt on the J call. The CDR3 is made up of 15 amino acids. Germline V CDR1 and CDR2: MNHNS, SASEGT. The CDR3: CASSKTSGRAYEQFF. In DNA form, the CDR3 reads TGTGCCAGCAGTAAGACTAGCGGGAGAGCCTACGAGCAGTTCTTC.

CDR3 region: CASSYGGQGAGTEAFF. DNA for the CDR3: TGTGCCAGCAGTTACGGGGGACAGGGGGCAGGGACTGAAGCTTTCTTT. The chain recombines TRBV6-9 with TRBJ1-1; the match to TRBD1 covers 12 bases. The J segment lost 5 bases and the V segment lost 3 bases, leaving 7 bases of the junction unmatched. The CDR3 is 16 residues long. Germline CDR1 and CDR2: MNHGY and SVAAGI.

The CDR3 here is CSDDGGLDTQYF. CDR3 nucleotides: TGCAGCGACGACGGGGGATTAGATACGCAGTATTTT. This chain joins TRBV29-1 and TRBJ2-3; perhaps TRBD2 as D (6 bases). Trimming stripped 7 bases from V and 5 bases from J, with 13 bases between. The CDR3 is 12 amino acids. In germline, CDR1 is SQVTM, CDR2 ANQGSEA.

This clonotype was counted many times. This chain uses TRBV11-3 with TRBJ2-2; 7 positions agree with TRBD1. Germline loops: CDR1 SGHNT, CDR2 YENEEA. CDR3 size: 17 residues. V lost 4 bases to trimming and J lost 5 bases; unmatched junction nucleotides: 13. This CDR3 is CASSWRSAGGNTGELFF. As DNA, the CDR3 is TGTGCCAGCAGCTGGCGCTCGGCAGGGGGAAATACCGGGGAGCTGTTTTTT.

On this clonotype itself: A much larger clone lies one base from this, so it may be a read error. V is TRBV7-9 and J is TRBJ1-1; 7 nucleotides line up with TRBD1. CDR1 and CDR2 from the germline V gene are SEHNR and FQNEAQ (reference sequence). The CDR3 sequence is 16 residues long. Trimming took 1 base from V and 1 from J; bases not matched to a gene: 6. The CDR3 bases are TGTGCCAGCAGCTTAGGAGACAGGGCCTCGAACACTGAAGCTTTCTTT. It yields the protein CASSLGDRASNTEAFF.